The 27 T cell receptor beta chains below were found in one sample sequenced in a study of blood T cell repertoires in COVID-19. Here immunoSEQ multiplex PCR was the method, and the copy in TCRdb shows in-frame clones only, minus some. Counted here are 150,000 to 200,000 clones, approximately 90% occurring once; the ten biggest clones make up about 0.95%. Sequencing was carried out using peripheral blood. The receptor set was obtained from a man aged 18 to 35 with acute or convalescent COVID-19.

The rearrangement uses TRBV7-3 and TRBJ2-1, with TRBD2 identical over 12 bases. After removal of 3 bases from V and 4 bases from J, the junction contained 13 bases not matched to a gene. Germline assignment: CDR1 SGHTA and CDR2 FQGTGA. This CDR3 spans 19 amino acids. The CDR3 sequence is CASSFGSLAGGILYNEQFF. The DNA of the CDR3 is TGTGCCAGCAGCTTTGGGTCCCTAGCGGGGGGGATTCTATACAATGAGCAGTTCTTC.

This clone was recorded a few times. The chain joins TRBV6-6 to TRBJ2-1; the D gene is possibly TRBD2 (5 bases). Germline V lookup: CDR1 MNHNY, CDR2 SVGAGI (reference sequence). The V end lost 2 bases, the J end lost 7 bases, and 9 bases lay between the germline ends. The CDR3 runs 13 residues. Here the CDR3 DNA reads TGTGCCAGCAGTTACGGGCGCGGGAATGAGCAGTTCTTC. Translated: CASSYGRGNEQFF.

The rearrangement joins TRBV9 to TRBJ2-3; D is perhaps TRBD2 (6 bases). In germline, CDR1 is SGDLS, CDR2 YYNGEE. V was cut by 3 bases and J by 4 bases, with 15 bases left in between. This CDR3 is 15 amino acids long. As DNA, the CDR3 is TGTGCCAGCAGCGCTATGGAGGGTGGGGCAGATACGCAGTATTTT. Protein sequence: CASSAMEGGADTQYF.

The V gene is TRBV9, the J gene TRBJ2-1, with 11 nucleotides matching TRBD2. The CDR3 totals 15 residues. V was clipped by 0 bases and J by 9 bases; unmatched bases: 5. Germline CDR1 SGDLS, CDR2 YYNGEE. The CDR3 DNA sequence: TGTGCCAGCAGCGTAGATCCCACTAGCGGGAGTGAGCAGTTCTTC. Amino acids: CASSVDPTSGSEQFF.

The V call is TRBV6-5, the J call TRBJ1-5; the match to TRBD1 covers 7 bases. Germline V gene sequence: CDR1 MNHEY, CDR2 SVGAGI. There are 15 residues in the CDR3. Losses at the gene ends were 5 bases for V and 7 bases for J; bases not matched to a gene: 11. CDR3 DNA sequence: TGTGCCAGCAGTCACAGGGGACCCCCAGGGCAGCCCCAGCATTTT. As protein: CASSHRGPPGQPQHF.

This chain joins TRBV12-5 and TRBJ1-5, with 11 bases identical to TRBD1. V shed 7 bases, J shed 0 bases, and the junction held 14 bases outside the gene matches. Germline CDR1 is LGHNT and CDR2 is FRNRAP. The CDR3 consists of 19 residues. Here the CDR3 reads CASAPSPGQGGISNQPQHF. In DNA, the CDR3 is TGTGCTAGTGCCCCCTCCCCGGGACAGGGGGGGATTAGCAATCAGCCCCAGCATTTT.

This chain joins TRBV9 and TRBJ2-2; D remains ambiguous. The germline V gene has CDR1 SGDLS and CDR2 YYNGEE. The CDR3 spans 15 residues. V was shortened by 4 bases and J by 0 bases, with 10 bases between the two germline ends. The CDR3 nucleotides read TGTGCCAGCAGCCCCAAGGCGGCGAACACCGGGGAGCTGTTTTTT. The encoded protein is CASSPKAANTGELFF.

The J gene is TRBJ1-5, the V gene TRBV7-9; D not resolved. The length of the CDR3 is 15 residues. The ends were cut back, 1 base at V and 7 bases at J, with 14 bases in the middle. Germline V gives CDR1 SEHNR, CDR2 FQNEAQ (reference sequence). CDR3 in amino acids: CASSLDSELGQPQHF. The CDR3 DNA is TGTGCCAGCAGCTTAGATAGCGAACTCGGGCAGCCCCAGCATTTT.

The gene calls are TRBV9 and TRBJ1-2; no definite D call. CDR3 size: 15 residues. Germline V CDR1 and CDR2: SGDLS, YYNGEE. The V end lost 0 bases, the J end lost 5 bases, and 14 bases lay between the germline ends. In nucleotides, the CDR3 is TGTGCCAGCAGCGTAGCTCAGGTGGGAGCGTATGGCTACACCTTC. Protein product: CASSVAQVGAYGYTF. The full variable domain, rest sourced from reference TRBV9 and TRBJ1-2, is DSGVTQTPKHLITATGQRVTLRCSPRSGDLSVYWYQQSLDQGLQFLIQYYNGEERAKGNILERFSAQQFPDLHSELNLSSLELGDSALYFCASSVAQVGAYGYTFGSGTRLTVV.

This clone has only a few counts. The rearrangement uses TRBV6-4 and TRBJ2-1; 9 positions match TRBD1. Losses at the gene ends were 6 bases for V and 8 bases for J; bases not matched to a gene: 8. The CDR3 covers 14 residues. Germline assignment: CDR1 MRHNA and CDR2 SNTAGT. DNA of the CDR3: TGTGCCAGCAGCGGGACAGGGAGGGTAGATGAGCAGTTCTTC. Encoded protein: CASSGTGRVDEQFF.

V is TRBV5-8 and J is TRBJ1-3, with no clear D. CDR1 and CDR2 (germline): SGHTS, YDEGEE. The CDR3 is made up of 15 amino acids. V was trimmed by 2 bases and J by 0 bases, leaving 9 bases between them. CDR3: CASSFIAYSGNTIYF. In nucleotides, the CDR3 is TGTGCCAGCAGCTTTATTGCCTACTCTGGAAACACCATATATTTT.

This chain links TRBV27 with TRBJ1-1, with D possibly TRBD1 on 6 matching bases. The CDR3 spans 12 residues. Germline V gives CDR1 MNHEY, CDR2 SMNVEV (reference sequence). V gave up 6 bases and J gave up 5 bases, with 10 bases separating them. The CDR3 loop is CASRTGLTEAFF. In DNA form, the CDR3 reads TGTGCCAGCAGAACAGGGCTGACTGAAGCTTTCTTT.

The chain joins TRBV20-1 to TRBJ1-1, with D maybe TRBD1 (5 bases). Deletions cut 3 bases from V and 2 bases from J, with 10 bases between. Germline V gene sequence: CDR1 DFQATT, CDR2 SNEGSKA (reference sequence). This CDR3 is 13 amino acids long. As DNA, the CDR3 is TGCAGTGCTAGTCTCAGGGTAAACACTGAAGCTTTCTTT. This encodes CSASLRVNTEAFF.

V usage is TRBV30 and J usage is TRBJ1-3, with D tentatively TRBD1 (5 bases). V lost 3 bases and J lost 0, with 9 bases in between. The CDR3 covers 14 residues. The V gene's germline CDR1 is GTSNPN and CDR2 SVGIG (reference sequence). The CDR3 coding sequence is TGTGCCTGGAGAACAGACAGCTCTGGAAACACCATATATTTT. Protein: CAWRTDSSGNTIYF. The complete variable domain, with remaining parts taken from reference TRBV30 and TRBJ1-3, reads SQTIHQWPATLVQPVGSPLSLECTVEGTSNPNLYWYRQAAGRGLQLLFYSVGIGQISSEVPQNLSASRPQDRQFILSSKKLLLSDSGFYLCAWRTDSSGNTIYFGEGSWLTVV.

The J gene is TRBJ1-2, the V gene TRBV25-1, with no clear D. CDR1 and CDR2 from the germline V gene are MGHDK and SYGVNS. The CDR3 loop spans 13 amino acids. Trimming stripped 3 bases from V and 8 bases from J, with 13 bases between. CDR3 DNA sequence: TGTGCCAGCAGTGACGACACCTCCCTCGGCTACACCTTC. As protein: CASSDDTSLGYTF.

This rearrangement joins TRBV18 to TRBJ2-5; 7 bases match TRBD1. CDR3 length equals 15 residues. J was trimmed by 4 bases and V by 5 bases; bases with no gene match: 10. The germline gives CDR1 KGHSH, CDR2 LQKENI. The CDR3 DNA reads TGTGCCAGCTCAACCCGGGACAGCGAACCAGAGACCCAGTACTTC. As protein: CASSTRDSEPETQYF.

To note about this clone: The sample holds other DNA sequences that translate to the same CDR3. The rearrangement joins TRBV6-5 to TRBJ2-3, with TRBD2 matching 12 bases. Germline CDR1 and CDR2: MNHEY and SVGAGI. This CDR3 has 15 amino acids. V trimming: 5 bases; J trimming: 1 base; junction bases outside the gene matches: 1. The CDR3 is CASSRLAGGTDTQYF. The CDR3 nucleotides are TGTGCCAGCAGTCGACTAGCGGGGGGCACAGATACGCAGTATTTT.

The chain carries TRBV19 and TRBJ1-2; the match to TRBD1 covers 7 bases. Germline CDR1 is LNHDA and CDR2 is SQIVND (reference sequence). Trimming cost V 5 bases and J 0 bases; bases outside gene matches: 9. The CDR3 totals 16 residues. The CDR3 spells CASSPHRTGSNYGYTF. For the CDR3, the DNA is TGTGCCAGTAGTCCTCACCGGACAGGTTCTAACTATGGCTACACCTTC.

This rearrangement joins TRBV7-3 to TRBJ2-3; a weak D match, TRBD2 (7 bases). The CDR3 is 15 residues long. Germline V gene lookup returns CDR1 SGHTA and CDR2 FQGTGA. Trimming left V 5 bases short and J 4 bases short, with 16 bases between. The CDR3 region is CASSVQRGGPDTQYF. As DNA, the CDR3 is TGTGCCAGCAGCGTTCAGAGGGGGGGTCCAGATACGCAGTATTTT.

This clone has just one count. The CDR3 DNA is TGTGCCAGCAGCTCGCCCAGGGGGTTATACTCTGGAAACACCATATATTTT. Translated, it gives CASSSPRGLYSGNTIYF. This chain links TRBV7-9 with TRBJ1-3, with 7 bases matching TRBD1. Germline V gene data show CDR1 as SEHNR and CDR2 as FQNEAQ (reference sequence). This CDR3 comprises 17 residues. Unmatched junction bases numbered 9, after V lost 4 bases and J lost 0 bases.

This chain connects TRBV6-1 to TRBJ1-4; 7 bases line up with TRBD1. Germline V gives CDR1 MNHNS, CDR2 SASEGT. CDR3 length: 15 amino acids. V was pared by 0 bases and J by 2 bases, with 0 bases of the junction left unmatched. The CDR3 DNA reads TGTGCCAGCAGTGAAGCAGGGGGCACTAATGAAAAACTGTTTTTT. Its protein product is CASSEAGGTNEKLFF.

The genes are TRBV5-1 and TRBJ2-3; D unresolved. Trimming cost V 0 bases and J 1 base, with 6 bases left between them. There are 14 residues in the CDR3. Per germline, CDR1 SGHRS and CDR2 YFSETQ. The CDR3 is CASSLVQRTDTQYF. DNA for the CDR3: TGCGCCAGCAGCTTGGTACAGCGCACAGATACGCAGTATTTT.

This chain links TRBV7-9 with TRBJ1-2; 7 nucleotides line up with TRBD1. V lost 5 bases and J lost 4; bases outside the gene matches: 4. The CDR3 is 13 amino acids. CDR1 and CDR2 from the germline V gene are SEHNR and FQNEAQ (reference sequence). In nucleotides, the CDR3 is TGTGCCAGCAGCGAGGGACAGCTCTATGGCTACACCTTC. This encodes CASSEGQLYGYTF.

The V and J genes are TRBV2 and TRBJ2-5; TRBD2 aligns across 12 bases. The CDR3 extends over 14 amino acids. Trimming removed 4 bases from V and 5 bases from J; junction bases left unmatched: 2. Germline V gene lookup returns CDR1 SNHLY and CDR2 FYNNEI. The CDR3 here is CASSGTSGVETQYF. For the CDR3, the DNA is TGTGCCAGCAGTGGGACTAGCGGGGTGGAGACCCAGTACTTC.

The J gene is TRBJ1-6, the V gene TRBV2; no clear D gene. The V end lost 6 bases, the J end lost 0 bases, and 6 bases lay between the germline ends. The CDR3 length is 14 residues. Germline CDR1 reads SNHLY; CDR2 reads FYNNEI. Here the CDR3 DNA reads TGTGCCAGCAGCTCGGGCTCCTATAATTCACCCCTCCACTTT. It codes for CASSSGSYNSPLHF. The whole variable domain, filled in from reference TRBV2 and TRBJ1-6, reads EPEVTQTPSHQVTQMGQEVILRCVPISNHLYFYWYRQILGQKVEFLVSFYNNEISEKSEIFDDQFSVERPDGSNFTLKIRSTKLEDSAMYFCASSSGSYNSPLHFGNGTRLTVT.

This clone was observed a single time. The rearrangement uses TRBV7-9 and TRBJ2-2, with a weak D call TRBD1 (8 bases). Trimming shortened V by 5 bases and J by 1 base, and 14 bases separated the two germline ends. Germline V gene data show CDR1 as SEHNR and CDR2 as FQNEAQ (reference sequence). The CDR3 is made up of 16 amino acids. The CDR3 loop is CASSPRGTGNTGELFF. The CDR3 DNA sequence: TGTGCCAGCAGCCCGCGGGGGACAGGGAACACCGGGGAGCTGTTTTTT.

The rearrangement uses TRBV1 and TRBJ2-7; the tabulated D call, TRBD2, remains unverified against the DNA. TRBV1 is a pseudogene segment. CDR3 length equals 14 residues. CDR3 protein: CTSSPRGGSYEQYF. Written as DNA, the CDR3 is TGCACCAGCAGCCCGAGGGGGGGTTCCTACGAGCAGTACTTC.